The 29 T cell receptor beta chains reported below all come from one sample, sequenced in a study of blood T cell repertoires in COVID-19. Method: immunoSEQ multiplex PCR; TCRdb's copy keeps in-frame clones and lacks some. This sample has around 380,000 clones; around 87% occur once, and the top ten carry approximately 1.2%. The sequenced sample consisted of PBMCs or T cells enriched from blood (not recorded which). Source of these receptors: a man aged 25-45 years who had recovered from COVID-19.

DNA for the CDR3: TGTGCCAGTAGCCCGGGACAGGGTGCTGGAAACACCATATATTTT. Translated: CASSPGQGAGNTIYF. The V and J genes are TRBV19 and TRBJ1-3, with 9 bases identical to TRBD1. The V segment lost 6 bases and the J segment 2 bases; nucleotides outside the gene matches: 5. This CDR3 contains 15 residues. Germline V gives CDR1 LNHDA, CDR2 SQIVND (reference sequence).

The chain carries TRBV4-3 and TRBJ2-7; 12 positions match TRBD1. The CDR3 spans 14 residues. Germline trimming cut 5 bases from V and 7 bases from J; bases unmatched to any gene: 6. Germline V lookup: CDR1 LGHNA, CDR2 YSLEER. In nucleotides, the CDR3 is TGCGCCAGCAGCGGGGGACAGGGGGCGCGTGAGCAGTACTTC. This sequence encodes CASSGGQGAREQYF.

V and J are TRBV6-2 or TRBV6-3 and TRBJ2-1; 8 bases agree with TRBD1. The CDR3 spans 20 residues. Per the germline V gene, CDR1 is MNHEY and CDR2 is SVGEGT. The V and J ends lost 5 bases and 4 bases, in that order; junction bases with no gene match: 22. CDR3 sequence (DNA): TGTGCCAGCAGTCCGGACAGGGCGATTAGGGGAAGATTGGGATACAATGAGCAGTTCTTC. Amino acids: CASSPDRAIRGRLGYNEQFF.

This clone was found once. CDR3 loop: CASSPGGPNEKLFF. The CDR3 DNA reads as TGCGCCAGCAGCCCAGGGGGACCGAATGAAAAACTGTTTTTT. This sequence joins TRBV5-1 and TRBJ1-4, with 7 positions matching TRBD1. Germline V gene data show CDR1 as SGHRS and CDR2 as YFSETQ. CDR3 length: 14 residues. Losses at the gene ends were 4 bases for V and 5 bases for J; bases not matched to a gene: 5. Combining the CDR3 with reference TRBV5-1 and TRBJ1-4 gives the whole variable domain KAGVTQTPRYLIKTRGQQVTLSCSPISGHRSVSWYQQTPGQGLQFLFEYFSETQRNKGNFPGRFSGRQFSNSRSEMNVSTLELGDSALYLCASSPGGPNEKLFFGSGTQLSVL.

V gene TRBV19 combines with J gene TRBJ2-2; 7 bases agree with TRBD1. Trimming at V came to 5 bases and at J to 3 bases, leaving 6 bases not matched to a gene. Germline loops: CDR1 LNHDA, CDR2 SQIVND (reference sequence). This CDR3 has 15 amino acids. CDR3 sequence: CASSLGQVYTGELFF. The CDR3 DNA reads TGTGCCAGTAGTCTAGGACAGGTATACACCGGGGAGCTGTTTTTT.

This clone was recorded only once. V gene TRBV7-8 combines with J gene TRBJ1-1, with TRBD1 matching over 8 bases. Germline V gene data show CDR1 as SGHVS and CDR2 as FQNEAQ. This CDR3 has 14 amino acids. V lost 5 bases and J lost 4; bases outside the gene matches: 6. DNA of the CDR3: TGTGCCAGCAGCGGACAGGGCGGGGCCACTGAAGCTTTCTTT. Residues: CASSGQGGATEAFF.

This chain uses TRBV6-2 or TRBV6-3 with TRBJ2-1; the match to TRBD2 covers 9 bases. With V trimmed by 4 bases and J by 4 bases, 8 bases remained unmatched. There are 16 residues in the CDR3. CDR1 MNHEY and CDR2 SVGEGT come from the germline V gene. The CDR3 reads CASSLRSSGAYNEQFF. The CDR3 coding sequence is TGTGCCAGCAGTTTACGGTCTAGCGGGGCTTACAATGAGCAGTTCTTC.

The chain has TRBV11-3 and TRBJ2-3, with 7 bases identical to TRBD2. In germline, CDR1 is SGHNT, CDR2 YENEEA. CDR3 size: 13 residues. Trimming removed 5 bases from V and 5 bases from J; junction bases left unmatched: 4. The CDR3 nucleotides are TGTGCCAGCAGCACTAGCGTTCGAGATACGCAGTATTTT. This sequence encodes CASSTSVRDTQYF.

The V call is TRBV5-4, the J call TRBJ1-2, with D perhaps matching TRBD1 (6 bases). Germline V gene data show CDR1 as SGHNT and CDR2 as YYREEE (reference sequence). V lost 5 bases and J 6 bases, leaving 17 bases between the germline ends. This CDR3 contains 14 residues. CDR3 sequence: CASRSPGARNGYTF. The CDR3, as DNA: TGTGCCAGCAGGTCACCAGGGGCGCGTAATGGCTACACCTTC.

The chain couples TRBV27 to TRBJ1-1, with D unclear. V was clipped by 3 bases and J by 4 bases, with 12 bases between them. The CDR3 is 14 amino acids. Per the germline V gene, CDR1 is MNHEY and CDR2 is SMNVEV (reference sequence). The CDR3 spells CASSLQYWSTEAFF. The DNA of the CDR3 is TGTGCCAGCAGTTTGCAGTATTGGTCCACTGAAGCTTTCTTT.

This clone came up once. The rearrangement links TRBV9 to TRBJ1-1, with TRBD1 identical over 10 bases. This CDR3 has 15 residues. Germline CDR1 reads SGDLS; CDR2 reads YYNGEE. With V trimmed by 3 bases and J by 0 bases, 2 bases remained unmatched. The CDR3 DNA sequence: TGTGCCAGCAGCGGCGGGACAGGGGTGAACACTGAAGCTTTCTTT. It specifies CASSGGTGVNTEAFF.

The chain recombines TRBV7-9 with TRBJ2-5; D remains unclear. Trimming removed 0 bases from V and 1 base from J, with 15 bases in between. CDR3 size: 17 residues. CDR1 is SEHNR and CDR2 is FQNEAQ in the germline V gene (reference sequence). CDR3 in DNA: TGTGCCAGCAGCTTAGCGCTGATTGCAAGACTCCAAGAGACCCAGTACTTC. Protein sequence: CASSLALIARLQETQYF.

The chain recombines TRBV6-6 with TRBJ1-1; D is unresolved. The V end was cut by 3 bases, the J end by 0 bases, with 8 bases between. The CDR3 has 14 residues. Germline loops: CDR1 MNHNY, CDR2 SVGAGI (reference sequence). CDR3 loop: CASSYSEMNTEAFF. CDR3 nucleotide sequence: TGTGCCAGCAGTTATTCAGAAATGAACACTGAAGCTTTCTTT.

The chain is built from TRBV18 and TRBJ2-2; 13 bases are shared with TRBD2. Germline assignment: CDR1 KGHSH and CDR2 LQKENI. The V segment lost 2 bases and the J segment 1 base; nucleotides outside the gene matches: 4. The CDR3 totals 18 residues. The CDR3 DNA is TGTGCCAGCTCACCAGGACTAGCGGGGGAGCTGAACACCGGGGAGCTGTTTTTT. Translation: CASSPGLAGELNTGELFF.

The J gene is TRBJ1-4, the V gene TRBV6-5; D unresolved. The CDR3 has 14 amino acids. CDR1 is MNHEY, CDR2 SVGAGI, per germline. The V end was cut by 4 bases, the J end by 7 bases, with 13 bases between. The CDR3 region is CASSSLRVGEKLFF. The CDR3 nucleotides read TGTGCCAGCAGTTCCCTTCGGGTTGGTGAAAAACTGTTTTTT.

CDR3 protein: CASPKNRDTGELFF. The CDR3 bases are TGTGCCAGCCCTAAAAACCGGGACACCGGGGAGCTGTTTTTT. The genes are TRBV9 and TRBJ2-2, with unresolved D. The CDR3 extends over 14 amino acids. The germline CDR1 and CDR2 sequences are SGDLS and YYNGEE. The V gene lost 7 bases and the J gene lost 3 bases, with 13 bases spanning the gap.

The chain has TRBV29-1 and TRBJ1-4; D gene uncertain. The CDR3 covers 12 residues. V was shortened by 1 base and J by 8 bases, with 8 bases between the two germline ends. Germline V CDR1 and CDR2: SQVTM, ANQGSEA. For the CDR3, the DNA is TGCAGCGTTGAAGGGCTCGGGGAAAAACTGTTTTTT. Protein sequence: CSVEGLGEKLFF.

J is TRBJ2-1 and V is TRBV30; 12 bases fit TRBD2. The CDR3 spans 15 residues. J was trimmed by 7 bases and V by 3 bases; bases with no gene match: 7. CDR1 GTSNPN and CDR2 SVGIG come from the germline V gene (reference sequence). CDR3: CAWRKLAGGPNEQFF. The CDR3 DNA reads TGTGCCTGGAGAAAACTAGCGGGGGGACCAAATGAGCAGTTCTTC.

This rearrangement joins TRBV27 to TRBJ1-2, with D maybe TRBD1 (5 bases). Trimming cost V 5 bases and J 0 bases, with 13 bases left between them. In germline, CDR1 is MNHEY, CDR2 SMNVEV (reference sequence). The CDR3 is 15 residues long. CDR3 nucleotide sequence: TGTGCCAGCAGTGGGAGGGACGGGGCTAACTATGGCTACACCTTC. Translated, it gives CASSGRDGANYGYTF.

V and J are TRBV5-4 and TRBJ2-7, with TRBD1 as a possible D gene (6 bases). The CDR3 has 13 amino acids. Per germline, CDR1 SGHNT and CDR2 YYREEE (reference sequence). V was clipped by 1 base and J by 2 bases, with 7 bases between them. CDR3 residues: CASSLWGPYEQYF. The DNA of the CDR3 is TGTGCCAGCAGCTTGTGGGGGCCCTACGAGCAGTACTTC.

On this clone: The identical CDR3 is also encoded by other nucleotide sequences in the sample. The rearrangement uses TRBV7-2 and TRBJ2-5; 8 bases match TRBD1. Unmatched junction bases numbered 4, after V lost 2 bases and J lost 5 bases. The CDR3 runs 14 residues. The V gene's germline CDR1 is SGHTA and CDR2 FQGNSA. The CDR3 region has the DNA TGTGCCAGCAGCTTACAGGGGGCCCGTGAGACCCAGTACTTC. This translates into CASSLQGARETQYF.

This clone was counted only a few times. CDR3 region: CASSLVMREQYF. The CDR3 nucleotides are TGTGCCAGCAGCTTAGTAATGAGGGAGCAGTACTTC. The chain joins TRBV5-5 to TRBJ2-7; D is unclear. Germline lookup yields CDR1 SGHKS and CDR2 YYEKEE (reference sequence). This CDR3 is built from 12 residues. Trimming stripped 2 bases from V and 7 bases from J, with 10 bases between.

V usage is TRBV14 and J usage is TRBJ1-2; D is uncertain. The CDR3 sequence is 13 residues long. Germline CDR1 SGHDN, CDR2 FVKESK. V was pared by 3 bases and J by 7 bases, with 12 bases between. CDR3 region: CASSQLDSGGYTF. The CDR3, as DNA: TGTGCCAGCAGCCAGTTAGACTCCGGTGGCTACACCTTC.

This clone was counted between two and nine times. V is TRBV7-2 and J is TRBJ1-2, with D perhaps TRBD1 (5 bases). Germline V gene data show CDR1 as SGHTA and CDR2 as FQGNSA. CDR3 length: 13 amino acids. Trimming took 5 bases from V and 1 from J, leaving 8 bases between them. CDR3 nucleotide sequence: TGTGCCAGCAGCCCGGGGGATAACTATGGCTACACCTTC. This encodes CASSPGDNYGYTF.

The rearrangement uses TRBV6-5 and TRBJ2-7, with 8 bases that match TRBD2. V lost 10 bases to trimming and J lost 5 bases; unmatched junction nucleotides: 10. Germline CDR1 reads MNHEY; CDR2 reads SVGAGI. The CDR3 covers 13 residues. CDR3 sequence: CATGTGGPHEQYF. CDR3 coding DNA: TGTGCCACAGGAACGGGGGGGCCCCACGAGCAGTACTTC.

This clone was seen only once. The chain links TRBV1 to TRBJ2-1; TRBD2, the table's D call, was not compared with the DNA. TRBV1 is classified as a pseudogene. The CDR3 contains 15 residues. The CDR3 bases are TGCACCAGCAGCCAGACTAGCGGGGGTAACAATGAGCAGTTCTTC. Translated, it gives CTSSQTSGGNNEQFF.

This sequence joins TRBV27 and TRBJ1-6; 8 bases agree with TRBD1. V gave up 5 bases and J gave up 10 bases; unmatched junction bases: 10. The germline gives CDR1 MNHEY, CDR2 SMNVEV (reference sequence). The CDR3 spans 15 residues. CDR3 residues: CASSPGTGPSSPLHF. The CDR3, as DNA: TGTGCCAGCAGTCCCGGGACAGGCCCTTCGTCACCCCTCCACTTT.

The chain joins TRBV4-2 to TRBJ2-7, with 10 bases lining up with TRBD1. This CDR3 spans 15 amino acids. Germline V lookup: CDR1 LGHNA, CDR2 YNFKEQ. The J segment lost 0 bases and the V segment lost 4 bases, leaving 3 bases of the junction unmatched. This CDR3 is CASSPTGGPSYEQYF. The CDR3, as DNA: TGTGCCAGCAGCCCGACAGGGGGCCCCTCCTACGAGCAGTACTTC.

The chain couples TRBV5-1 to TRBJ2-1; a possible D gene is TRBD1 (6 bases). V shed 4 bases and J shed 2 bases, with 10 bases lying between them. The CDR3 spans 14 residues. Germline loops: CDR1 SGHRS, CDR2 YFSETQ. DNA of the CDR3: TGCGCCAGCAGCGGGGACATGGCCTACAATGAGCAGTTCTTC. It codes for CASSGDMAYNEQFF.